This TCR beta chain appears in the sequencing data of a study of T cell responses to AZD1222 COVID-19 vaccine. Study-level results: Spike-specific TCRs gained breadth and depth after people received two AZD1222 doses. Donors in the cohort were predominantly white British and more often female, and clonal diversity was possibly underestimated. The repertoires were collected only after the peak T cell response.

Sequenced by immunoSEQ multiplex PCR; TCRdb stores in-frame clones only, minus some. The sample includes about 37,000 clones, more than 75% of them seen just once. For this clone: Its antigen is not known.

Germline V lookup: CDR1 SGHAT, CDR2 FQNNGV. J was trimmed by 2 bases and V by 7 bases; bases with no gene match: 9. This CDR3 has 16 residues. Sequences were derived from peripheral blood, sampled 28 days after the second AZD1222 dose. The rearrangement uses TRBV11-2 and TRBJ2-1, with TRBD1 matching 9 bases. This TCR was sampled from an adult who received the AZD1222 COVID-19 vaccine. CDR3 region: CASTLTGGTTYNEQFF. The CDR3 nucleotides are TGTGCCAGCACCCTGACAGGGGGGACTACCTACAATGAGCAGTTCTTC.